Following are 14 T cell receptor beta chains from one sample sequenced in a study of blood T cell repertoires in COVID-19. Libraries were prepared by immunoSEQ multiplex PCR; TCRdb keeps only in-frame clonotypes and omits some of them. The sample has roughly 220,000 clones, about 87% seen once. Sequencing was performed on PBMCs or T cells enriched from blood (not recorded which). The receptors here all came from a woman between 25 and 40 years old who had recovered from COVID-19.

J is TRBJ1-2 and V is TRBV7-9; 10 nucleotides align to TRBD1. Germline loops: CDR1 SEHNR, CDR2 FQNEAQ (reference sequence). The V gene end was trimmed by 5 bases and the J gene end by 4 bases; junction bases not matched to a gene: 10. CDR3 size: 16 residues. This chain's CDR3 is CASSQTGTGDIYGYTF. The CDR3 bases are TGTGCCAGCAGCCAAACGGGGACAGGGGACATCTATGGCTACACCTTC.

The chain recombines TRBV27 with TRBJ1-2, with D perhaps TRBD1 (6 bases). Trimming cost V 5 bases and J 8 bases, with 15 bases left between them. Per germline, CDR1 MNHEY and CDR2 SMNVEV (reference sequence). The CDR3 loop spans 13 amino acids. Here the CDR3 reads CASSPGQFIGYTF. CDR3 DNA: TGTGCCAGCAGTCCAGGACAGTTTATAGGCTACACCTTC.

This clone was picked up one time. The CDR3 bases are TGTGCCAGCGGTTGGGCCCTCTACGAGCAGTACTTC. Protein sequence: CASGWALYEQYF. The gene calls are TRBV6-4 and TRBJ2-7; no definite D call. Trimming removed 8 bases at V and 3 bases at J, with 11 bases between. This CDR3 is built from 12 residues. Germline V gives CDR1 MRHNA, CDR2 SNTAGT.

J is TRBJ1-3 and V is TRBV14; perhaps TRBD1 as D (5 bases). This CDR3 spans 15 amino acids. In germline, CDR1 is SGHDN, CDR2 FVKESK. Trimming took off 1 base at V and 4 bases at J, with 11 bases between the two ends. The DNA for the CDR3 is TGTGCCAGCAGCCAAGTATGGGGGGTCGGAAACACCATATATTTT. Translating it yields CASSQVWGVGNTIYF. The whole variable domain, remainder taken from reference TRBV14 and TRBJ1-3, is EAGVTQFPSHSVIEKGQTVTLRCDPISGHDNLYWYRRVMGKEIKFLLHFVKESKQDESGMPNNRFLAERTGGTYSTLKVQPAELEDSGVYFCASSQVWGVGNTIYFGEGSWLTVV.

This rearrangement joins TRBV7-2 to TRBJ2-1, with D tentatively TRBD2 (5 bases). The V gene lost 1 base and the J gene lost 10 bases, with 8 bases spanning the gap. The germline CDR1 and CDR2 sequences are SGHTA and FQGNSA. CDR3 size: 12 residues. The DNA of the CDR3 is TGTGCCAGCAGCTTAGAGGCGGGCGAGCAGTTCTTC. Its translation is CASSLEAGEQFF. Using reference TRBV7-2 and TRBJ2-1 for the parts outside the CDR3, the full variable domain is GAGVSQSPSNKVTEKGKDVELRCDPISGHTALYWYRQSLGQGLEFLIYFQGNSAPDKSGLPSDRFSAERTGGSVSTLTIQRTQQEDSAVYLCASSLEAGEQFFGPGTRLTVL.

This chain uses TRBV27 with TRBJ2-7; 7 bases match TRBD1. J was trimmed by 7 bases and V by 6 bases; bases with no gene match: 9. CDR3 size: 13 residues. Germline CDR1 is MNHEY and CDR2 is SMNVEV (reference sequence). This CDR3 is CASSNDRVNEQYF. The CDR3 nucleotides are TGTGCCAGCAGCAACGACAGGGTTAATGAGCAGTACTTC.

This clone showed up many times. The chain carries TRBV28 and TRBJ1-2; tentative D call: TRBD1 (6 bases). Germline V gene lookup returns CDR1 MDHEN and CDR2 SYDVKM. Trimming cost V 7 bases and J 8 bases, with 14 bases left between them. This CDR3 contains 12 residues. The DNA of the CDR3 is TGTGCCAGCACAACAGGGCTCAGAGGCTACACCTTC. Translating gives CASTTGLRGYTF.

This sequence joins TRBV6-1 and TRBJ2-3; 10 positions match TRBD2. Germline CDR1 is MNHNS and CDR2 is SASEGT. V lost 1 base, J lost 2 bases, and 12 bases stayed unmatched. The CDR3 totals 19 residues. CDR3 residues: CASSEEVGASGGFTDTQYF. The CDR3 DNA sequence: TGTGCCAGCAGTGAAGAAGTAGGGGCTAGCGGGGGATTCACAGATACGCAGTATTTT.

The CDR3 sequence is CASSQAWAGGNYGYTF. CDR3 nucleotide sequence: TGCGCCAGCAGCCAAGCTTGGGCAGGGGGCAACTATGGCTACACCTTC. The rearrangement links TRBV4-3 to TRBJ1-2; 8 bases align to TRBD1. This CDR3 contains 16 residues. In germline, CDR1 is LGHNA, CDR2 YSLEER. J lost 2 bases, V lost 1 base, and 6 bases had no gene match.

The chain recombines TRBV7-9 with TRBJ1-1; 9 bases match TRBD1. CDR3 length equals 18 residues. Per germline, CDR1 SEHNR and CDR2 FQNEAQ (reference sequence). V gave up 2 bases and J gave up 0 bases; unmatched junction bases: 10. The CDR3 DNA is TGTGCCAGCAGCTTACCCAGACAGGGGGAATATATGAACACTGAAGCTTTCTTT. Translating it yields CASSLPRQGEYMNTEAFF.

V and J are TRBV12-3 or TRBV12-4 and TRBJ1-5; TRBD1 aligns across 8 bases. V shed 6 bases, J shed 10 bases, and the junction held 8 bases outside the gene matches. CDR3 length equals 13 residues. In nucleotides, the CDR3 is TGTGCCAGCAGCCGCGCCGGACAGGGACCCCAGCATTTT. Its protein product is CASSRAGQGPQHF.

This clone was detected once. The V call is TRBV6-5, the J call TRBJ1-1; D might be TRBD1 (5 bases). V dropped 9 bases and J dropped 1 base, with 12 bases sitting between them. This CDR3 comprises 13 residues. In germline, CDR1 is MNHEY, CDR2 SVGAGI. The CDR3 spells CASGAGENTEAFF. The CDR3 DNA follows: TGTGCCAGTGGGGCGGGAGAGAACACTGAAGCTTTCTTT.

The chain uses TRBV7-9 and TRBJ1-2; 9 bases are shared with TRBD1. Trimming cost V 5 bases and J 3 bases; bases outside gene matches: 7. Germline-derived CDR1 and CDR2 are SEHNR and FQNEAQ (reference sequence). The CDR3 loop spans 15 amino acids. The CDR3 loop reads CASSPTRDRDYGYTF. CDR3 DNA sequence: TGTGCCAGCAGCCCGACCCGGGACAGGGACTATGGCTACACCTTC.

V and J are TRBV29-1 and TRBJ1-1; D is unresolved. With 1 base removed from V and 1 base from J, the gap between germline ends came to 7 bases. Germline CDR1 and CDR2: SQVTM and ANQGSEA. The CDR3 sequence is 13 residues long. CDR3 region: CSVEGQGNTEAFF. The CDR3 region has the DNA TGCAGCGTTGAAGGACAAGGGAACACTGAAGCTTTCTTT.